This section outlines one T cell receptor beta chain sequence together with its context. The table came from immunoSEQ multiplex PCR; TCRdb's copy has only in-frame clones and leaves some out. This table has over 650,000 clones, about 89% appearing once. This specimen belongs to a study of shared T cell receptors in the human thymus. The CDR3 consists of 14 residues. Looked up from germline, CDR1 is MNHEY and CDR2 is SMNVEV (reference sequence). V lost 5 bases, J lost 5 bases, and 15 bases lay in between. These records were also assigned to another study, of human thymus T cells. As reported in that work: It looked as if thymic and blood repertoires used V and J genes in a biased way.

This chain uses TRBV27 with TRBJ2-5; D possibly corresponds to TRBD1 (5 bases). The clonotype originates from a boy in the first two years of life with a congenital heart defect. Sequenced input: thymocytes. The CDR3 DNA reads as TGTGCCAGCAGTCCGACCAGGGTGGTGGAGACCCAGTACTTC. Protein product: CASSPTRVVETQYF.